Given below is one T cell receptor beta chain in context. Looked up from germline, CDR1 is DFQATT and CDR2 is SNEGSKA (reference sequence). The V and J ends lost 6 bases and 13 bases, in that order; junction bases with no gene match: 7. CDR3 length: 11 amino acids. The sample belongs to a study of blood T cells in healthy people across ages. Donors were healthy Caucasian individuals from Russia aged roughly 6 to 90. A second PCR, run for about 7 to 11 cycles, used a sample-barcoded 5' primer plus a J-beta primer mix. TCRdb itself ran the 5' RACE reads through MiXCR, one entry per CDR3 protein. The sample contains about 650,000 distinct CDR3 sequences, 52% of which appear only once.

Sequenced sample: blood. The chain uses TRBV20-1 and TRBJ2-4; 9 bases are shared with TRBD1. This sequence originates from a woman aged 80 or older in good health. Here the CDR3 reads CSALRDRAQYF. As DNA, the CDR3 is TGCAGTGCACTCCGGGACAGGGCACAGTACTTC.